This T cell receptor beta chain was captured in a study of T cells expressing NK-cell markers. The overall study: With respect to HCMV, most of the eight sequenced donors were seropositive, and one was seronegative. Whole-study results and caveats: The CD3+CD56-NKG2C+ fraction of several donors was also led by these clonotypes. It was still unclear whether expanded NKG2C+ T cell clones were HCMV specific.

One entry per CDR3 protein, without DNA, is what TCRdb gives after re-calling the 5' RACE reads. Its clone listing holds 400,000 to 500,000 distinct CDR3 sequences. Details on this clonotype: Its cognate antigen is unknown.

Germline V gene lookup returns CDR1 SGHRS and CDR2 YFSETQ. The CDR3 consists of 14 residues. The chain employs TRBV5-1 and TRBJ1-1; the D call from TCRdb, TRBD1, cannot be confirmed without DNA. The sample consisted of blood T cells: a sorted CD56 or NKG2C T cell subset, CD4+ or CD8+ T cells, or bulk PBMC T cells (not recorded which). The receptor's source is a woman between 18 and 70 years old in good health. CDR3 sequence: CASSLGGSATEAFF.